The 14 T cell receptor beta chains in this list originate from one sample, sequenced in a study of blood T cell repertoires in COVID-19. Sequencing used immunoSEQ multiplex PCR; TCRdb keeps in-frame clones, though not all of them. The sample carries over 20,000 clones, around 92% recorded once. The sequencing sample was made of peripheral blood. The receptors derive from a human donor in a cohort sampled during active COVID-19.

This sequence joins TRBV7-2 and TRBJ2-7; D unresolved. The V end was cut by 5 bases, the J end by 1 base, with 6 bases between. CDR3 size: 12 residues. From germline, CDR1 is SGHTA and CDR2 FQGNSA. The CDR3 region has the DNA TGTGCCAGCAGCCCTACTTCCTACGAGCAGTACTTC. It encodes CASSPTSYEQYF.

The chain recombines TRBV3-1 (or the pseudogene TRBV3-2) with TRBJ1-1, with 8 bases fitting TRBD1. Germline V gives CDR1 LGHDT, CDR2 YNNKEL (reference sequence). V gave up 4 bases and J gave up 4 bases; unmatched junction bases: 2. The CDR3 loop spans 13 amino acids. CDR3: CASSLGQGTEAFF. Written as DNA, the CDR3 is TGTGCCAGCAGCCTCGGACAGGGCACTGAAGCTTTCTTT.

The chain combines TRBV6-2 or TRBV6-3 with TRBJ2-5; 7 nucleotides line up with TRBD1. The CDR3 covers 16 residues. Looked up from germline, CDR1 is MNHEY and CDR2 is SVGEGT. The junction had 13 bases not matched to a gene; V was cut back by 5 bases and J by 4 bases. The CDR3 spells CASSVSATGSLETQYF. The CDR3 bases are TGTGCCAGCAGTGTATCGGCGACAGGGTCTTTAGAGACCCAGTACTTC.

V is TRBV9 and J is TRBJ1-5, with D perhaps matching TRBD1 (5 bases). Deletions cut 4 bases from V and 4 bases from J, with 15 bases between. Germline CDR1 and CDR2: SGDLS and YYNGEE. This CDR3 comprises 15 residues. As DNA, the CDR3 is TGTGCCAGCAGCCGACTGGACACTGGGAATCAGCCCCAGCATTTT. As protein: CASSRLDTGNQPQHF. The variable domain in full, with the rest retrieved from reference TRBV9 and TRBJ1-5, is DSGVTQTPKHLITATGQRVTLRCSPRSGDLSVYWYQQSLDQGLQFLIQYYNGEERAKGNILERFSAQQFPDLHSELNLSSLELGDSALYFCASSRLDTGNQPQHFGDGTRLSIL.

The V and J genes are TRBV5-1 and TRBJ2-1; no clear D gene. Trimming took off 0 bases at V and 2 bases at J, with 6 bases between the two ends. Germline V gives CDR1 SGHRS, CDR2 YFSETQ. This CDR3 contains 14 residues. The CDR3 region is CASSLDSPYNEQFF. DNA of the CDR3: TGCGCCAGCAGCTTGGACAGTCCCTACAATGAGCAGTTCTTC.

This chain connects TRBV7-9 to TRBJ1-1; 7 bases align to TRBD1. Germline assignment: CDR1 SEHNR and CDR2 FQNEAQ (reference sequence). Germline trimming cut 1 base from V and 1 base from J; bases unmatched to any gene: 3. This CDR3 region has 15 residues. The CDR3 DNA reads as TGTGCCAGCAGCTTAGTAAGGGGGCCGAACACTGAAGCTTTCTTT. Encoded protein: CASSLVRGPNTEAFF. The variable domain in full, with the rest retrieved from reference TRBV7-9 and TRBJ1-1, is DTGVSQNPRHKITKRGQNVTFRCDPISEHNRLYWYRQTLGQGPEFLTYFQNEAQLEKSRLLSDRFSAERPKGSFSTLEIQRTEQGDSAMYLCASSLVRGPNTEAFFGQGTRLTVV.

V gene TRBV5-1 combines with J gene TRBJ1-1, with 9 nucleotides matching TRBD1. Germline V lookup: CDR1 SGHRS, CDR2 YFSETQ. The CDR3 length is 15 residues. The V and J ends lost 4 bases and 1 base, in that order; junction bases with no gene match: 5. CDR3 residues: CASSPRDRENTEAFF. CDR3 coding DNA: TGCGCCAGCAGCCCAAGGGACAGGGAGAACACTGAAGCTTTCTTT.

As DNA, the CDR3 is TGTGCCAGCAGCATCGGACAGGGTGTCAACAATGAGCAGTTCTTC. This translates into CASSIGQGVNNEQFF. This chain uses TRBV9 with TRBJ2-1, with 8 bases lining up with TRBD1. Germline V lookup: CDR1 SGDLS, CDR2 YYNGEE. CDR3 size: 15 residues. V was clipped by 4 bases and J by 5 bases; unmatched bases: 8.

The chain carries TRBV6-4 and TRBJ1-2, with 8 bases lining up with TRBD1. The CDR3 has 15 residues. Per germline, CDR1 MRHNA and CDR2 SNTAGT. Trimming took 4 bases from V and 3 from J; bases not matched to a gene: 7. CDR3 bases: TGTGCCAGCAGTGTGTCGACAGGGGCTCACTATGGCTACACCTTC. This codes for CASSVSTGAHYGYTF.

This sequence joins TRBV2 and TRBJ2-2; 14 nucleotides agree with TRBD2. Germline-derived CDR1 and CDR2 are SNHLY and FYNNEI. The CDR3 extends over 17 amino acids. Germline trimming cut 5 bases from V and 4 bases from J; bases unmatched to any gene: 6. For the CDR3, the DNA is TGTGCCAGCAGTCAGGGACTAGCGGGAGCGAGCACCGGGGAGCTGTTTTTT. Translated: CASSQGLAGASTGELFF.

The chain carries TRBV6-5 and TRBJ2-2; 8 positions agree with TRBD1. With 5 bases clipped from V and 6 bases from J, the junction kept 2 bases outside the gene matches. In germline, CDR1 is MNHEY, CDR2 SVGAGI. The CDR3 totals 13 residues. The CDR3 is CASSLQGAGELFF. CDR3 nucleotide sequence: TGTGCCAGCAGTCTACAGGGGGCCGGGGAGCTGTTTTTT.

This chain joins TRBV2 and TRBJ1-1; D is perhaps TRBD1 (6 bases). With 6 bases removed from V and 0 bases from J, the gap between germline ends came to 11 bases. Germline loops: CDR1 SNHLY, CDR2 FYNNEI. CDR3 length equals 14 residues. The CDR3 region is CASSNREVNTEAFF. CDR3 coding DNA: TGTGCCAGCAGCAACAGGGAAGTGAACACTGAAGCTTTCTTT.

The chain uses TRBV5-5 and TRBJ1-4; the D is unclear. The germline V gene encodes CDR1 SGHKS and CDR2 YYEKEE (reference sequence). This CDR3 is 14 amino acids long. V lost 3 bases and J 7 bases, leaving 13 bases between the germline ends. Written as DNA, the CDR3 is TGTGCCAGCAGCTGGGAGGGAGGCGGTGAAAAACTGTTTTTT. Translation gives CASSWEGGGEKLFF.

The chain recombines TRBV2 with TRBJ1-1, with D perhaps matching TRBD1 (6 bases). The V and J ends lost 6 bases and 0 bases respectively, with 14 bases between them. CDR1 is SNHLY, CDR2 FYNNEI, per germline. CDR3 length: 15 residues. The CDR3 coding sequence is TGTGCCAGCAGACTCGACAGGTCCGTGAACACTGAAGCTTTCTTT. The encoded protein is CASRLDRSVNTEAFF.